This T cell receptor beta chain was identified in a study of T cells expressing NK-cell markers. TCRdb reworked the 5' RACE reads into one entry per CDR3 protein, no DNA. The specimen's table records 140,000 or so distinct CDR3 sequences. The CDR3 loop spans 16 amino acids. Germline-derived CDR1 and CDR2 are SGHDN and FVKESK. The TCR originated in a man younger than 35 in good health. Sequences were obtained from blood T cells: a sorted CD56 or NKG2C T cell subset, CD4+ or CD8+ T cells, or bulk PBMC T cells (not recorded which). The rearrangement links TRBV14 to TRBJ2-1. The CDR3 loop reads CASSPGIRSSYNEQFF.